Each of the 2 T cell receptor beta chains below was sequenced from the same sample in a study of T-cell reconstitution after alpha-beta-depleted transplantation in children. Unique molecular identifiers were used to barcode this TCRbeta library. One entry per CDR3 protein, called by TCRdb with MiXCR from the PCR reads. The sample shows more than 550,000 distinct CDR3 sequences, about 10% of them seen only once. The sequences come from PBMCs from the stem cell graft donor, collected from the stem cell graft. These TCRs come from a human donor who donated a stem cell graft to a child with acute myeloid leukemia.

There are a few counts of this clonotype. This rearrangement joins TRBV5-1 to TRBJ2-3; perhaps TRBD1 as D (5 bases). V gave up 2 bases and J gave up 1 base, with 11 bases separating them. This CDR3 is 15 amino acids long. Germline-derived CDR1 and CDR2 are SGHRS and YFSETQ. The CDR3 sequence is CASSFQGSGTDTQYF. The CDR3 coding sequence is TGCGCCAGCAGCTTCCAGGGCAGCGGCACAGATACGCAGTATTTT.

The chain links TRBV29-1 to TRBJ1-2, with TRBD1 as a possible D gene (5 bases). The V gene's germline CDR1 is SQVTM and CDR2 ANQGSEA. V was cut by 3 bases and J by 4 bases, with 12 bases left in between. The CDR3 runs 13 residues. DNA for the CDR3: TGCAGCGTTGAGGGGGGGGGTTTCTATGGCTACACCTTC. This translates into CSVEGGGFYGYTF.